This paragraph reports one TCR beta chain. The antigen this receptor binds is unknown. The sample holds no much larger clone one base away, and base qualities are not on file. High-throughput TCR beta sequencing profiled peripheral blood CD8+ and CD4+ T cells from healthy donors, Susac syndrome patients and multiple sclerosis patients. Healthy donors were included as age- and sex-matched controls. CD8+ TEMRA cells were enriched by FACS, while bulk CD8+ and CD4+ T cells were purified by magnetic negative isolation. Blood was drawn into EDTA tubes, processed within 24 hours, and PBMCs were isolated by density gradient centrifugation. PBMCs intended for TCR sequencing were cryopreserved in liquid nitrogen and were subsequently thawed in a 37 degrees C water bath. Purity of sorted or isolated CD4+, CD8+ and CD8+ TEMRA cells was at least 90%. CDR1 and CDR2, looked up from the germline V gene, are LGHNA and YNFKEQ. The CDR3 contains 20 residues, cysteine and phenylalanine counted. This entry keeps only the CDR3 DNA: 60 bases, framed from base 1. Trimming costs V 0 bases and J 0 bases, and their ends lie 21 bases apart.

This sample was taken from a study of CD8 T cells in Susac syndrome (dated 2019 in TCRdb). Study-wide context: The study used repertoire sequencing to test whether antigen drove CD8+ T cell activation and differentiation in Susac syndrome. Results the study describes overall, beyond this receptor: The number of individuals in the TCR sequencing and HLA analysis was recognized as being relatively small.

RNA was extracted using the RNeasy kit, and roughly 0.45 to 1 microgram was reverse transcribed with random hexamers. TCR beta CDR3 regions were amplified with the immunoSEQ multiplex PCR assay covering 54 Vbeta and 13 Jbeta segments. PCR amplification bias was corrected using a synthetic template baseline for primer optimization and computational correction. The study's own analysis went as follows. Reads were annotated to V, D and J genes according to IMGT and were analyzed with immunoSEQ Analyzer, with only productive sequences retained. Clonality was computed as one minus Shannon entropy normalized by log2 of the number of productive unique sequences. For each patient and control, public and private clones were evaluated within the 100 most prevalent clones. Clones were defined as Susac-specific when absent from the healthy and MS cohorts, from about 1,100 published viral clones and from other ImmuneACCESS disease sequences. Using fastp trimming at Q25 and MiXCR clonotype assembly, TCRdb reanalyzed the public sequencing data and kept in-frame beta chains. Here each entry gathers all rows of one CDR3 protein and keeps the most common genes and DNA. TCRdb assigned the V and J calls; the authors' analysis was not used. Within this sample are about 110,000 distinct CDR3 sequences, with 96% of them counted one time only. The ten largest clones add up to about 0.095% of the sample.

The specimen sequenced was CD4+ T cells from PBMCs. The sequence was collected from a human donor in good health. The sequence joins TRBV4-2 to TRBJ2-4; too little of a D gene remains to name it. The nucleotide sequence is given as TGTGCCAGCAGCCAAGATTCTGGAAGCGTTTCCCCGTTAGCCAAAAACATTCAGTACTTC. Its coded protein is CASSQDSGSVSPLAKNIQYF.